This T cell receptor beta chain was documented in a study of T cell responses to AZD1222 COVID-19 vaccine. The study, taken as a whole, reports: Seropositive at baseline were only a handful of AZD1222 recipients. Repertoire sampling was restricted to post-peak T cell response timepoints.

Trimming took off 4 bases at V and 5 bases at J, with 6 bases between the two ends. Germline V gene lookup returns CDR1 MDHEN and CDR2 SYDVKM. The CDR3 contains 12 residues. Assay: immunoSEQ multiplex PCR; the TCRdb copy retains only in-frame clones and omits some. The sample shows approximately 94,000 clones, around 90% of them seen only once. On this clone: Its specificity is not known.

The chain is built from TRBV28 and TRBJ1-3; no definite D call. The clonotype originates from an adult in good health. The sequencing used peripheral blood, collected on day 0 of AZD1222 vaccination. CDR3 sequence reads: CASSSYRNTIYF. For the CDR3, the DNA is TGTGCCAGCAGTTCCTACAGAAACACCATATATTTT.